The 23 T cell receptor beta chains below all came from one sample that was sequenced in a study of T cell changes during pregnancy in multiple sclerosis. Generated by immunoSEQ multiplex PCR, the TCRdb table keeps only in-frame clones and is missing some. This table has tens of thousands of clones, about 90% appearing once. The source material was PBMCs, sampled in the first trimester of pregnancy. These receptors all stem from a female donor in good health, serving as a control in a pregnancy study. Some clones in this sample may be carry-over from other donors' samples.

This clone appeared a single time. This chain links TRBV7-2 with TRBJ1-5, with TRBD1 matching over 7 bases. CDR1 is SGHTA and CDR2 is FQGNSA in the germline V gene. The CDR3 consists of 16 residues. V gave up 5 bases and J gave up 3 bases; unmatched junction bases: 10. CDR3: CASSPQGQLNNQPQHF. DNA of the CDR3: TGTGCCAGCAGCCCCCAGGGACAGCTAAACAATCAGCCCCAGCATTTT.

The chain recombines TRBV10-3 with TRBJ1-1, with a tentative D call TRBD1 (5 bases). The CDR3 covers 11 residues. Germline lookup yields CDR1 ENHRY and CDR2 SYGVKD. The V gene lost 10 bases and the J gene lost 1 base, with 7 bases spanning the gap. The CDR3 DNA reads TGTGCCACCGGGGGGAACACTGAAGCTTTCTTT. It codes for CATGGNTEAFF.

The gene calls are TRBV27 and TRBJ1-2, with TRBD1 matching over 7 bases. The V and J ends lost 8 bases and 5 bases, in that order; junction bases with no gene match: 8. From germline, CDR1 is MNHEY and CDR2 SMNVEV (reference sequence). CDR3 size: 13 residues. The CDR3 DNA is TGTGCCAGCGCCCCCCAACAGGGGTATGGCTACACCTTC. Translating it yields CASAPQQGYGYTF.

The chain uses TRBV5-5 and TRBJ1-5; 9 nucleotides agree with TRBD1. This CDR3 is built from 14 residues. Germline CDR1 is SGHKS and CDR2 is YYEKEE (reference sequence). V lost 3 bases and J lost 4; bases outside the gene matches: 2. CDR3 in DNA: TGTGCCAGCAGCTCGGGGACAGGGAATCAGCCCCAGCATTTT. Encoded protein: CASSSGTGNQPQHF. The full variable domain, in which reference TRBV5-5 and TRBJ1-5 provide the parts outside the CDR3, is DAGVTQSPTHLIKTRGQQVTLRCSPISGHKSVSWYQQVLGQGPQFIFQYYEKEERGRGNFPDRFSARQFPNYSSELNVNALLLGDSALYLCASSSGTGNQPQHFGDGTRLSIL.

The rearrangement joins TRBV6-5 to TRBJ1-4, with 11 positions matching TRBD1. V was clipped by 6 bases and J by 2 bases; unmatched bases: 2. Germline values: CDR1 MNHEY, CDR2 SVGAGI. CDR3 length: 15 amino acids. The CDR3 nucleotides read TGTGCCAGCAGCCGGGACAGGGGGACTAATGAAAAACTGTTTTTT. This codes for CASSRDRGTNEKLFF.

This chain joins TRBV27 and TRBJ2-2, with 13 nucleotides matching TRBD2. Germline V lookup: CDR1 MNHEY, CDR2 SMNVEV (reference sequence). The CDR3 totals 18 residues. Losses at the gene ends were 2 bases for V and 5 bases for J; bases not matched to a gene: 8. As DNA, the CDR3 is TGTGCCAGCAGTTTACGAGCACTAGCGGGGGGGCTTACCGGGGAGCTGTTTTTT. The encoded protein is CASSLRALAGGLTGELFF.

This rearrangement joins TRBV29-1 to TRBJ2-3, with D possibly being TRBD2 (6 bases). Trimming took off 7 bases at V and 5 bases at J, with 13 bases between the two ends. The CDR3 runs 12 residues. Germline V gene sequence: CDR1 SQVTM, CDR2 ANQGSEA. CDR3 sequence reads: CSDNDGGDTQYF. CDR3 bases: TGCAGCGACAACGACGGGGGAGATACGCAGTATTTT.

The DNA for the CDR3 is TGTGCCAGTAGTAACGGTCAATCTAATGAAAAACTGTTTTTT. This sequence encodes CASSNGQSNEKLFF. The chain is built from TRBV19 and TRBJ1-4; D remains ambiguous. CDR1 and CDR2 (germline): LNHDA, SQIVND (reference sequence). This CDR3 spans 14 amino acids. The V end lost 4 bases, the J end lost 3 bases, and 9 bases lay between the germline ends.

The chain employs TRBV27 and TRBJ2-7; D may be TRBD2 (7 bases). Germline V gene data show CDR1 as MNHEY and CDR2 as SMNVEV (reference sequence). The ends were cut back, 1 base at V and 0 bases at J, with 13 bases in the middle. The CDR3 contains 16 residues. The CDR3 DNA reads TGTGCCAGCAGTTTATTAGGGGGAGGGGTCTCCTACGAGCAGTACTTC. Its protein is CASSLLGGGVSYEQYF.

The chain carries TRBV7-9 and TRBJ1-1; D unclear. The CDR3 length is 11 residues. From germline, CDR1 is SEHNR and CDR2 FQNEAQ (reference sequence). V was clipped by 1 base and J by 11 bases, with 8 bases between them. In nucleotides, the CDR3 is TGTGCCAGCAGCTTAGATTTAGAGGCTTTCTTT. It translates to CASSLDLEAFF. The full variable domain, rest sourced from reference TRBV7-9 and TRBJ1-1, is DTGVSQNPRHKITKRGQNVTFRCDPISEHNRLYWYRQTLGQGPEFLTYFQNEAQLEKSRLLSDRFSAERPKGSFSTLEIQRTEQGDSAMYLCASSLDLEAFFGQGTRLTVV.

The rearrangement links TRBV11-3 to TRBJ1-3; a weak D match, TRBD1 (5 bases). Trimming shortened V by 1 base and J by 0 bases, and 10 bases separated the two germline ends. Germline V gene data show CDR1 as SGHNT and CDR2 as YENEEA. The length of the CDR3 is 16 residues. The CDR3 is CASSLAADNSGNTIYF. CDR3 coding DNA: TGTGCCAGCAGCTTAGCGGCGGACAACTCTGGAAACACCATATATTTT. Complete variable domain (other parts from reference TRBV11-3 and TRBJ1-3): EAGVVQSPRYKIIEKKQPVAFWCNPISGHNTLYWYLQNLGQGPELLIRYENEEAVDDSQLPKDRFSAERLKGVDSTLKIQPAELGDSAVYLCASSLAADNSGNTIYFGEGSWLTVV.

The V call is TRBV7-2, the J call TRBJ2-1, with no clear D. Trimming took 5 bases from V and 4 from J, leaving 15 bases between them. The CDR3 spans 15 residues. Germline loops: CDR1 SGHTA, CDR2 FQGNSA. The CDR3 is CASSPDSISYNEQFF. In DNA form, the CDR3 reads TGTGCCAGCAGCCCCGATAGCATCTCTTACAATGAGCAGTTCTTC.

A few counts support this clone. The genes are TRBV5-1 and TRBJ1-2, with D possibly being TRBD1 (6 bases). V was cut by 0 bases and J by 6 bases, with 12 bases left in between. The germline CDR1 and CDR2 sequences are SGHRS and YFSETQ. CDR3 size: 14 residues. The CDR3 sequence: CASSLETGFDGYTF. The CDR3 coding sequence is TGCGCCAGCAGCTTGGAAACAGGGTTTGATGGCTACACCTTC.

This chain uses TRBV27 with TRBJ2-7; possible D gene TRBD2, 6 bases. Germline CDR1 is MNHEY and CDR2 is SMNVEV (reference sequence). This CDR3 is built from 15 residues. Deletions cut 3 bases from V and 0 bases from J, with 12 bases between. The CDR3 is CASSFGGTRSYEQYF. The CDR3, as DNA: TGTGCCAGCAGTTTTGGGGGGACCCGCTCCTACGAGCAGTACTTC.

The chain joins TRBV25-1 to TRBJ1-1; D is unclear. The germline CDR1 and CDR2 sequences are MGHDK and SYGVNS. V lost 7 bases and J 8 bases, leaving 17 bases between the germline ends. The CDR3 is 13 residues long. The CDR3 DNA sequence: TGTGCCAGCAACGAGGGTTTAAGATCCGAAGCTTTCTTT. This gives the protein CASNEGLRSEAFF. Drawing the rest from reference TRBV25-1 and TRBJ1-1, the complete variable domain is EADIYQTPRYLVIGTGKKITLECSQTMGHDKMYWYQQDPGMELHLIHYSYGVNSTEKGDLSSESTVSRIRTEHFPLTLESARPSHTSQYLCASNEGLRSEAFFGQGTRLTVV.

CDR3 sequence reads: CASRPVLSRGHQETQYF. As DNA, the CDR3 is TGTGCAAGTCGCCCCGTTCTTTCGCGGGGGCACCAAGAGACCCAGTACTTC. The chain recombines TRBV12-2 with TRBJ2-5; the table assigns TRBD2, which was not confirmed against the DNA. TRBV12-2 is termed a pseudogene. The CDR3 spans 17 residues.

This sequence joins TRBV28 and TRBJ2-1, with 7 bases identical to TRBD2. With 6 bases clipped from V and 5 bases from J, the junction kept 10 bases outside the gene matches. The length of the CDR3 is 15 residues. Germline CDR1 is MDHEN and CDR2 is SYDVKM. The CDR3 nucleotides read TGTGCCAGCAGGCGCACTAGCGTAAATAACAATGAGCAGTTCTTC. Its translation is CASRRTSVNNNEQFF. The full variable domain, completed using reference TRBV28 and TRBJ2-1, is DVKVTQSSRYLVKRTGEKVFLECVQDMDHENMFWYRQDPGLGLRLIYFSYDVKMKEKGDIPEGYSVSREKKERFSLILESASTNQTSMYLCASRRTSVNNNEQFFGPGTRLTVL.

The J gene is TRBJ2-7, the V gene TRBV4-1, with 7 bases lining up with TRBD2. The CDR3 runs 16 residues. CDR1 is MGHRA, CDR2 YSYEKL, per germline. J lost 2 bases, V lost 1 base, and 8 bases had no gene match. The CDR3 coding sequence is TGCGCCAGCAGCCAAGGTGCGGGGAGGGGCACCTACGAGCAGTACTTC. It codes for CASSQGAGRGTYEQYF.

The chain has TRBV10-3 and TRBJ1-3; D unclear. CDR3 length equals 15 residues. V lost 0 bases and J lost 5, with 11 bases in between. Per the germline V gene, CDR1 is ENHRY and CDR2 is SYGVKD. The CDR3 spells CAISESEGVRNTIYF. The CDR3 nucleotides are TGTGCCATCAGTGAGTCGGAAGGAGTTAGAAACACCATATATTTT.

This chain joins TRBV19 and TRBJ2-7; weak D call: TRBD1 (6 bases). The CDR3 length is 14 residues. CDR1 LNHDA and CDR2 SQIVND come from the germline V gene (reference sequence). Trimming left V 4 bases short and J 3 bases short, with 13 bases between. CDR3 sequence: CASSTGVAIYEQYF. The CDR3 DNA reads as TGTGCCAGTAGTACAGGGGTTGCGATCTACGAGCAGTACTTC. Based on the CDR3 plus reference TRBV19 and TRBJ2-7, the full variable domain is DGGITQSPKYLFRKEGQNVTLSCEQNLNHDAMYWYRQDPGQGLRLIYYSQIVNDFQKGDIAEGYSVSREKKESFPLTVTSAQKNPTAFYLCASSTGVAIYEQYFGPGTRLTVT.

The chain is built from TRBV7-8 and TRBJ2-7; 9 positions match TRBD1. The germline gives CDR1 SGHVS, CDR2 FQNEAQ. V shed 2 bases, J shed 5 bases, and the junction held 7 bases outside the gene matches. There are 15 residues in the CDR3. The CDR3 DNA reads TGTGCCAGCAGCTTAAACCGGGACAGGGTCCACGAGCAGTACTTC. Protein: CASSLNRDRVHEQYF.

A word on this clone: This sample also contains other DNA sequences that code for the same CDR3. The chain couples TRBV6-4 to TRBJ2-3, with D possibly matching TRBD2 (6 bases). Deletions cut 8 bases from V and 2 bases from J, with 11 bases between. Germline V gene lookup returns CDR1 MRHNA and CDR2 SNTAGT. The CDR3 is 13 amino acids. CDR3 nucleotides: TGTGCCAGCGGGGCGGGGCACACAGATACGCAGTATTTT. It yields the protein CASGAGHTDTQYF.

The V call is TRBV29-1, the J call TRBJ1-3, with D hard to call. Per germline, CDR1 SQVTM and CDR2 ANQGSEA. V lost 7 bases and J lost 4, with 14 bases in between. This CDR3 has 13 amino acids. The CDR3 DNA reads as TGCAGCGCCCGGAGCATTGCGGGAAACACCATATATTTT. It is translated as CSARSIAGNTIYF.